These 9 T cell receptor beta chains were all obtained from the same sample, sequenced in a study of T cells in localized non-small cell lung cancer. Profiling relied on immunoSEQ multiplex PCR, and the TCRdb table lists in-frame clones only, not all of them. Found here are about 92,000 clones, more than 75% of them singletons; the top ten hold approximately 4%. Sample: PBMCs, taken before any cancer treatment. The receptors come from a woman aged 35 to 70 with stage II squamous cell lung carcinoma.

V usage is TRBV6-5 and J usage is TRBJ2-1, with D possibly being TRBD1 (5 bases). The germline V and J ends were trimmed by 2 bases and 2 bases, with 10 bases remaining between them. Germline CDR1 MNHEY, CDR2 SVGAGI. The length of the CDR3 is 15 residues. Here the CDR3 DNA reads TGTGCCAGCAGTTACGCCCTGGGGCCCTACAATGAGCAGTTCTTC. Translating it yields CASSYALGPYNEQFF.

The chain employs TRBV11-2 and TRBJ2-7; D is ambiguous. Between the trimmed V and J ends, which lost 2 bases and 3 bases, there was a span of 17 bases. This CDR3 region has 16 residues. CDR1 SGHAT and CDR2 FQNNGV come from the germline V gene. The CDR3: CASSLSARGGNYEQYF. DNA for the CDR3: TGTGCCAGCAGCTTAAGCGCCAGAGGTGGGAACTACGAGCAGTACTTC.

This chain links TRBV4-1 with TRBJ1-1; 8 bases match TRBD1. CDR1 and CDR2 (germline): MGHRA, YSYEKL. The CDR3 runs to 16 residues. The V gene end was trimmed by 1 base and the J gene end by 1 base; junction bases not matched to a gene: 5. Here the CDR3 DNA reads TGCGCCAGCAGCCAAGGGCAGGGGGCGAAGAACACTGAAGCTTTCTTT. It yields the protein CASSQGQGAKNTEAFF.

CDR3 region: CASSSRTYGYTF. The CDR3 DNA follows: TGTGCCAGCAGCTCCCGGACCTATGGCTACACCTTC. This chain joins TRBV28 and TRBJ1-2; D is unclear. The CDR3 consists of 12 residues. Per the germline V gene, CDR1 is MDHEN and CDR2 is SYDVKM. Trimming cost V 6 bases and J 4 bases, with 9 bases left between them.

V usage is TRBV5-4 and J usage is TRBJ1-1, with TRBD1 as a possible D gene (5 bases). The V and J ends lost 0 bases and 0 bases respectively, with 6 bases between them. Looked up from germline, CDR1 is SGHNT and CDR2 is YYREEE (reference sequence). The CDR3 length is 14 residues. CDR3 residues: CASSLGQMNTEAFF. For the CDR3, the DNA is TGTGCCAGCAGCTTGGGACAGATGAACACTGAAGCTTTCTTT.

The chain recombines TRBV4-2 with TRBJ2-7, with 8 bases matching TRBD1. The CDR3 is 14 residues long. Looked up from germline, CDR1 is LGHNA and CDR2 is YNFKEQ. V shed 0 bases, J shed 6 bases, and the junction held 4 bases outside the gene matches. CDR3 amino acids: CASSQDRGLSEQYF. CDR3 in DNA: TGTGCCAGCAGCCAAGACAGGGGGCTAAGCGAGCAGTACTTC.

V and J are TRBV5-6 and TRBJ1-1; D remains ambiguous. V was cut by 1 base and J by 2 bases, with 15 bases left in between. This CDR3 has 16 residues. Germline CDR1 and CDR2: SGHDT and YYEEEE. CDR3 residues: CASSLIYSTANTEAFF. DNA for the CDR3: TGTGCCAGCAGCTTGATCTATAGCACAGCTAACACTGAAGCTTTCTTT.

V and J are TRBV19 and TRBJ2-2, with TRBD2 identical over 11 bases. The CDR3 covers 17 residues. Germline lookup yields CDR1 LNHDA and CDR2 SQIVND (reference sequence). Losses at the gene ends were 5 bases for V and 0 bases for J; bases not matched to a gene: 5. The CDR3 here is CASSRTSGPSNTGELFF. DNA for the CDR3: TGTGCCAGTAGTCGGACTAGCGGGCCTTCGAACACCGGGGAGCTGTTTTTT.

The rearrangement uses TRBV5-1 and TRBJ2-1, with 8 bases identical to TRBD2. The germline V gene has CDR1 SGHRS and CDR2 YFSETQ. This CDR3 contains 17 residues. V lost 4 bases to trimming and J lost 2 bases; unmatched junction nucleotides: 11. CDR3 in DNA: TGCGCCAGCAGCCGTTTTAGCGGGGCGGTAACCTACAATGAGCAGTTCTTC. Protein product: CASSRFSGAVTYNEQFF.